This T cell receptor (beta chain) was recovered during a study of cytomegalovirus exposure and HLA in healthy donors. The sample holds one count of this clone. Germline CDR1 reads LGHNA; CDR2 reads YSLEER. The CDR3 runs to 14 residues. Trimming stripped 0 bases from V and 9 bases from J, with 11 bases between. The PCR used 60 Vbeta and 13 Jbeta primers. The data were produced by immunoSEQ multiplex PCR, yet TCRdb's version contains in-frame clones alone and is incomplete. The sample has around 150,000 clones, 75% to 80% seen once. What was sequenced was PBMCs. The receptor comes from a woman between 45 and 65 years old in good health and CMV-seropositive. The chain carries TRBV4-3 and TRBJ2-2; D remains unclear. In DNA form, the CDR3 reads TGCGCCAGCAGCCAAGACCACAGCAGGAGGGAGCTGTTTTTT. Protein: CASSQDHSRRELFF.